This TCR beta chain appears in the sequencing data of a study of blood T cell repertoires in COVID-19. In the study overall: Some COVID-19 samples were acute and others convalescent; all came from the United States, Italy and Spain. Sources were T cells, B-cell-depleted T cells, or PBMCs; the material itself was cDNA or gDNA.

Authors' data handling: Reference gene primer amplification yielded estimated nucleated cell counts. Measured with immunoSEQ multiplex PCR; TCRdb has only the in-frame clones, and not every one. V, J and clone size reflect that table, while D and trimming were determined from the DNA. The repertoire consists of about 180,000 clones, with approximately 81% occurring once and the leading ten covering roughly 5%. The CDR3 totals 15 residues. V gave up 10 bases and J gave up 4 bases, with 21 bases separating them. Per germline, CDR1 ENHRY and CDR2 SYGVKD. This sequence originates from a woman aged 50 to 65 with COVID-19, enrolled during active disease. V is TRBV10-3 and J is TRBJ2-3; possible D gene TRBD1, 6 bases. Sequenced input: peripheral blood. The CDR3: CATRGGGTGSDTQYF. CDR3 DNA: TGTGCCACCCGTGGAGGAGGAACAGGGTCAGATACGCAGTATTTT.